The entry below gives a single T cell receptor (beta chain) sequence along with its context. The antigen remains undetermined. This sample stems from a study of T cell responses to AZD1222 COVID-19 vaccine. Study conclusions and caveats: Clonal diversity was possibly underestimated, and the donors were mostly white British, with more females.

The data were produced by immunoSEQ multiplex PCR, yet TCRdb's version contains in-frame clones alone and is incomplete. The table records approximately 150,000 clones, approximately 88% of them present only once. This CDR3 spans 13 amino acids. Germline lookup yields CDR1 ENHRY and CDR2 SYGVKD. Trimming stripped 10 bases from V and 6 bases from J, with 16 bases between. Here the sequenced sample was peripheral blood, taken on day 0 of AZD1222 vaccination. The receptor was derived from an adult in good health. The chain has TRBV10-3 and TRBJ2-1; D may correspond to TRBD1 or TRBD2 (7 bases each). CDR3: CATGPGGGNEQFF. Here the CDR3 DNA reads TGTGCCACCGGTCCAGGGGGGGGCAATGAGCAGTTCTTC.